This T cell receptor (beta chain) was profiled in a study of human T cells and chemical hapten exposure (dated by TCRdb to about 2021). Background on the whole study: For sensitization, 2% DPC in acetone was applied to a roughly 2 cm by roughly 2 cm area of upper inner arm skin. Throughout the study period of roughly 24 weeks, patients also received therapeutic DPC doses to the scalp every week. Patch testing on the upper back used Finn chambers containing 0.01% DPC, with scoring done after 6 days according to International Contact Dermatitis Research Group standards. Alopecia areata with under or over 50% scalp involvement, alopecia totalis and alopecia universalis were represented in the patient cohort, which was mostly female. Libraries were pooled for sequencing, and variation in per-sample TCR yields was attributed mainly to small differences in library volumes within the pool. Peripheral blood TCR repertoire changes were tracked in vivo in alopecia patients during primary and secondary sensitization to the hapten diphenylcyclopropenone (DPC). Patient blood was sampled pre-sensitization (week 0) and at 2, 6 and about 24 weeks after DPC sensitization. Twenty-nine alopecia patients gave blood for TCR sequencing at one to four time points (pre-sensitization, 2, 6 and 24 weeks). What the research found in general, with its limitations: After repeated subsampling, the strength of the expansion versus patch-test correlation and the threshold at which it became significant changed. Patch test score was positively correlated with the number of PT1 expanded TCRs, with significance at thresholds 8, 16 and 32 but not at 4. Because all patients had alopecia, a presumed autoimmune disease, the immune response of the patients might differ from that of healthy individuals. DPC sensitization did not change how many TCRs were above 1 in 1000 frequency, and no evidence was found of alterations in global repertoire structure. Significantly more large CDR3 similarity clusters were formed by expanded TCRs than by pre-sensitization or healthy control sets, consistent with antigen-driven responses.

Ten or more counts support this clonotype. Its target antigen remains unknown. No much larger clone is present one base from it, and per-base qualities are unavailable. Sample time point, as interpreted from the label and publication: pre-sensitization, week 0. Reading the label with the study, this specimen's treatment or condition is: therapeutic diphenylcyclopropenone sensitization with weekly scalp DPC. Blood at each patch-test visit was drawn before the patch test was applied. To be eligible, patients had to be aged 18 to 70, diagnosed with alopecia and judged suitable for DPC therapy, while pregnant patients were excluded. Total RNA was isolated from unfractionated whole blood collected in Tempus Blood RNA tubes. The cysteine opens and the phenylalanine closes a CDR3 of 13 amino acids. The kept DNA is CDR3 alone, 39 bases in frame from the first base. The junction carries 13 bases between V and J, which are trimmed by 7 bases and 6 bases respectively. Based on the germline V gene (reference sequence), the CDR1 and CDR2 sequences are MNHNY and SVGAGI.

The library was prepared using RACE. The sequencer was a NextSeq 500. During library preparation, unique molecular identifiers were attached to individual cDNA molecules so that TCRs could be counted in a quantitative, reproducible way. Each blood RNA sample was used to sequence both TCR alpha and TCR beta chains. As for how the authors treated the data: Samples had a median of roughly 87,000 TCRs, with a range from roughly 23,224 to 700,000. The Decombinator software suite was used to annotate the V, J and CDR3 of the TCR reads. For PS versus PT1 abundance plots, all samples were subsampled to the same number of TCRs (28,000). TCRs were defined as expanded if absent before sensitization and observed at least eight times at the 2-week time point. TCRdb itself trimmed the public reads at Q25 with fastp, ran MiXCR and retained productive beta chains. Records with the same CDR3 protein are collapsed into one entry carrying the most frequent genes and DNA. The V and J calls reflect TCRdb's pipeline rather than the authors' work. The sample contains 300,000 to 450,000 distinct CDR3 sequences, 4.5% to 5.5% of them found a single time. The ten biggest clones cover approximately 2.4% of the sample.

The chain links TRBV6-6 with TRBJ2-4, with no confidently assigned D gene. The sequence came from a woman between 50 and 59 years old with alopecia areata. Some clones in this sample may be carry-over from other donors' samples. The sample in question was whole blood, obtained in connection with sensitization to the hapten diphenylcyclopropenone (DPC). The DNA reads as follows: TGTGCCAGCACCGAACTCCTGACAAACATTCAGTACTTC. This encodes CASTELLTNIQYF.